This T cell receptor beta chain was captured by sequencing in a study of blood T cell repertoires in COVID-19. At the level of the study: PBMCs, B-cell-depleted T cells, or T cells were the source of the cDNA or gDNA that made up the material.

Recruits, aged roughly 18 to 95 years, lived in under 25 US areas. In the authors' methods: Estimation of nucleated cell counts was performed using reference gene primer amplification. Data came from immunoSEQ multiplex PCR; TCRdb stores just in-frame clones and leaves some out. The D gene and trimming were derived from the DNA, and the V and J assignments and clone size from that table. The data show more than 200,000 clones, 89% seen once. The germline V gene has CDR1 MNHNY and CDR2 SVGAGI (reference sequence). Deletions cut 7 bases from V and 0 bases from J, with 13 bases between. CDR3 length: 15 residues.

The material sequenced was PBMCs or T cells enriched from blood (not recorded which). This TCR derives from a woman younger than 45 with acute COVID-19. V usage is TRBV6-6 and J usage is TRBJ1-3; D perhaps matches TRBD1 (5 bases). CDR3 sequence reads: CASKSGPNSGNTIYF. CDR3 DNA sequence: TGTGCCAGCAAATCAGGGCCGAACTCTGGAAACACCATATATTTT.